This T cell receptor (beta chain) appears in the sequencing data of a study of lymphopenia after photon versus proton radiotherapy (dated by TCRdb to the late 2010s). Notes on the research overall: The study compared the immunological effects of photon versus proton radiation therapy in patients with gastrointestinal tumors who developed high-grade lymphopenia. The roughly 20 patients in the cohort had gastrointestinal tumors, were treated with either photon or proton therapy, and subsequently developed lymphopenia. The goal of the study was to describe how the two radiation modalities differ in their effects on the immune system. What the authors observed across the whole study: During treatment, patients who received photon therapy lost naive T cells and TCR diversity and gained effector/memory populations, whereas patients who received proton therapy remained relatively stable. The survival association was assessed only in patients who died, and the authors presented better survival with proton therapy as a possibility rather than a demonstrated result. Across the cohort, an inverse correlation was found between a larger post-nadir drop in TCR diversity and overall survival time among patients who died. After the lymphocyte count nadir, repertoires from photon-treated patients showed oligoclonal expansion, particularly of CD8+ Temra cells, and this expansion drove the decline in diversity.

The protocol used for the library was the immunoSEQ multiplex PCR assay. Deep sequencing of rearranged TCR beta loci, alongside multiparametric flow cytometry, was used to profile T cell repertoires. Imported from immuneACCESS, the table was reduced by TCRdb to in-frame sequences with V and J called. These copies leave out some clones; in studies compared against another copy, an unresolved V gene accounts for under half, and the cause of the remainder is not known. Here the sample has approximately 12,000 clones; roughly 90% occur a single time. Together, the top ten hold 3.5% of the sample. The germline V and J ends show losses of 5 bases and 5 bases respectively, and no gene match explains 10 bases of the junction. From its cysteine to its phenylalanine, the CDR3 spans 15 amino acids. Only the CDR3 region is kept as DNA, spanning 45 bases read in frame from base 1. According to the germline V gene, CDR1 reads SGHTA and CDR2 reads FQGNSA.

On this clone itself: Its binding antigen is unknown. Per-base quality was not reported, and no clone a single base away is much larger than it. Other DNA variants within this sample encode the same CDR3.

The chain joins TRBV7-2 to TRBJ1-1; 8 bases in between match TRBD1. The material sequenced was peripheral blood, taken from a patient treated with photon-based radiotherapy. The receptor comes from a man in his sixties with pancreatic cancer. CDR3 protein: CASSITGQGGTEAFF. The sequenced DNA is TGTGCCAGCAGCATTACTGGACAGGGTGGGACTGAAGCTTTCTTT. With the rest looked up from the reference TRBV7-2 and TRBJ1-1 genes rather than sequenced, the full variable domain is GAGVSQSPSNKVTEKGKDVELRCDPISGHTALYWYRQSLGQGLEFLIYFQGNSAPDKSGLPSDRFSAERTGGSVSTLTIQRTQQEDSAVYLCASSITGQGGTEAFFGQGTRLTVV.